The rows below give T cell receptor beta chains drawn from one sample of a study of shared clonotypes between healthy human individuals. Sequencing was performed with immunoSEQ multiplex PCR; in TCRdb, only in-frame clones are kept and a portion is missing. The sample holds approximately 2,000,000 clones, roughly 92% seen once. The sample consisted of naive CD4+ T cells from PBMCs. The source is a man in his late teens or twenties in good health. Some clones in this sample may be carry-over from other donors' samples. CDR3s include the opening cysteine and the closing phenylalanine or tryptophan. D genes are given only for firm matches. For some rows the clone size is stated as once, few or many, or as a class when expanded; others skip it.

abundance: .
d_gene: .
j_gene: TRBJ2-6
v_gene: TRBV6-1
CDR3nt: TGTGCCAGCAGTGAAGGAATCTCCCTTAGCCCTGGGGCCAACGTCCTGACTTTC
CDR3aa: CASSEGISLSPGANVLTF

abundance: .
d_gene: .
j_gene: TRBJ2-3
v_gene: TRBV11-2
CDR3nt: TGTGCCAGCAGCTTAGTGAGACGATCCACAGATACGCAGTATTTT
CDR3aa: CASSLVRRSTDTQYF

abundance: .
d_gene: .
j_gene: TRBJ2-1
v_gene: TRBV29-1
CDR3nt: TGCAGCGTGGTCGGGGTCTTCTACAATGAGCAGTTCTTC
CDR3aa: CSVVGVFYNEQFF

abundance: .
d_gene: .
j_gene: TRBJ2-2
v_gene: TRBV9
CDR3nt: TGTGCCAGCAAAAGTAGCATCCAGACCGGGGAGCTGTTTTTT
CDR3aa: CASKSSIQTGELFF

abundance: .
d_gene: .
j_gene: TRBJ2-7
v_gene: TRBV4-2
CDR3nt: TGTGCCAGCAGCCAAGTGTCCGGTTCTACCTACGAGCAGTACTTC
CDR3aa: CASSQVSGSTYEQYF

abundance: .
d_gene: TRBD1
j_gene: TRBJ1-1
v_gene: TRBV5-6
CDR3nt: TGTGCCAGCAGCTCGGGGGACAGGGGAAGTTTGACTGAAGCTTTCTTT
CDR3aa: CASSSGDRGSLTEAFF

abundance: .
d_gene: .
j_gene: TRBJ2-4
v_gene: TRBV10-3
CDR3nt: TGTGCCATCAGTGAGTCGAGCGGGTTGGACATTCAGTACTTC
CDR3aa: CAISESSGLDIQYF

abundance: .
d_gene: TRBD2
j_gene: TRBJ2-1
v_gene: TRBV27
CDR3nt: TGTGCCAGCAGTTTCTGGCTAGCGGGAGTTCCGGGTGAGCAGTTCTTC
CDR3aa: CASSFWLAGVPGEQFF

abundance: .
d_gene: TRBD1
j_gene: TRBJ1-3
v_gene: TRBV9
CDR3nt: TGTGCCAGCAGCCCAAGACAGGGAACGGCTGGAAACACCATATATTTT
CDR3aa: CASSPRQGTAGNTIYF

abundance: once
d_gene: TRBD2
j_gene: TRBJ2-7
v_gene: TRBV9
CDR3nt: TGTGCCAGCAGCGTAGAGGGGGCTAGCGGGAACCCGAGGGCCTACGAGCAGTACTTC
CDR3aa: CASSVEGASGNPRAYEQYF

abundance: once
d_gene: .
j_gene: TRBJ1-2
v_gene: TRBV10-3
CDR3nt: TGTGCCATCAGTGAGTCGACGCGGTACTGGGCGTATGGCTACACCTTC
CDR3aa: CAISESTRYWAYGYTF

abundance: .
d_gene: TRBD1
j_gene: TRBJ1-6
v_gene: TRBV5-4
CDR3nt: TGTGCCAGCAGCTTCGACAGGGGGCTTAATTCACCCCTCCACTTT
CDR3aa: CASSFDRGLNSPLHF

abundance: .
d_gene: .
j_gene: TRBJ1-1
v_gene: TRBV9
CDR3nt: TGTGCCAGCAGCGCACAGGGTTTGTTTGGTACTGAAGCTTTCTTT
CDR3aa: CASSAQGLFGTEAFF

abundance: .
d_gene: .
j_gene: TRBJ1-1
v_gene: TRBV5-1
CDR3nt: TGCGCCAGCAGCTTGTCAGCGGCAGGGCCGGATGAAGCTTTCTTT
CDR3aa: CASSLSAAGPDEAFF

abundance: .
d_gene: TRBD2
j_gene: TRBJ2-1
v_gene: TRBV7-3
CDR3nt: TGTGCCAGCAGCTTACAAGCGGGAGTCCCCAATGAGCAGTTCTTC
CDR3aa: CASSLQAGVPNEQFF

abundance: .
d_gene: .
j_gene: TRBJ2-2
v_gene: TRBV25-1
CDR3nt: TGTGCCAGCAGTGCCCGGGGGCCTAACACCGGGGAGCTGTTTTTT
CDR3aa: CASSARGPNTGELFF

abundance: .
d_gene: TRBD1
j_gene: TRBJ1-4
v_gene: TRBV7-9
CDR3nt: TGTGCCAGCAGCGCCACAGGGGTTCCAAATGAAAAACTGTTTTTT
CDR3aa: CASSATGVPNEKLFF

abundance: .
d_gene: .
j_gene: TRBJ2-4
v_gene: TRBV2
CDR3nt: TGTGCCAGCAGTCCGGAGGCCGCCAAAAACATTCAGTACTTC
CDR3aa: CASSPEAAKNIQYF

abundance: .
d_gene: .
j_gene: TRBJ1-5
v_gene: TRBV6-1
CDR3nt: TGTGCCAGCCGGCCGCTATATAGCAATCAGCCCCAGCATTTT
CDR3aa: CASRPLYSNQPQHF

abundance: .
d_gene: TRBD1
j_gene: TRBJ1-4
v_gene: TRBV28
CDR3nt: TGTGCCAGCAGTTTACAGGGGGCTAGTGAAAAACTGTTTTTT
CDR3aa: CASSLQGASEKLFF

abundance: .
d_gene: .
j_gene: TRBJ2-7
v_gene: TRBV5-3
CDR3nt: TGTGCCAGAACCCGTGGGGGGGCCCGCGACGAGCAGTACTTC
CDR3aa: CARTRGGARDEQYF

abundance: .
d_gene: .
j_gene: TRBJ2-2
v_gene: TRBV4-3
CDR3nt: TGCGCCAGCAGGCTCACACGACAGGGACTCGCCACCGGGGAGCTGTTTTTT
CDR3aa: CASRLTRQGLATGELFF

abundance: .
d_gene: TRBD2
j_gene: TRBJ2-7
v_gene: TRBV19
CDR3nt: TGTGCCAGTAGTATGACTAGCGGGGGCTACGAGCAGTACTTC
CDR3aa: CASSMTSGGYEQYF

abundance: .
d_gene: .
j_gene: TRBJ1-2
v_gene: TRBV4-1
CDR3nt: TGCGCCAGCAGCCAATTCGGGGGGGCATCGTCTGGCTACACCTTC
CDR3aa: CASSQFGGASSGYTF

abundance: .
d_gene: .
j_gene: TRBJ2-2
v_gene: TRBV5-1
CDR3nt: TGCGCCAGCAGCCGACGCCTCGGGGTATTGGACACCGGGGAGCTGTTTTTT
CDR3aa: CASSRRLGVLDTGELFF

abundance: .
d_gene: .
j_gene: TRBJ2-3
v_gene: TRBV5-1
CDR3nt: TGCGCCAGCAGCCCGGGGGCAGGGGAGACAGATACGCAGTATTTT
CDR3aa: CASSPGAGETDTQYF

abundance: .
d_gene: .
j_gene: TRBJ1-2
v_gene: TRBV7-2
CDR3nt: TGTGCCAGCAGCCAAAACAGGGCGCCGGGCTACACCTTC
CDR3aa: CASSQNRAPGYTF

abundance: .
d_gene: .
j_gene: TRBJ1-4
v_gene: TRBV9
CDR3nt: TGTGCCAGCAGCCCCAAGACAGGATGGGGCGAAAAACTGTTTTTT
CDR3aa: CASSPKTGWGEKLFF

abundance: few
d_gene: TRBD1
j_gene: TRBJ1-5
v_gene: TRBV7-9
CDR3nt: TGTGCCAGCAGCGCCGGACAGGGGGTTAATCAGCCCCAGCATTTT
CDR3aa: CASSAGQGVNQPQHF

abundance: .
d_gene: TRBD2
j_gene: TRBJ2-1
v_gene: TRBV12-5
CDR3nt: TGTGCTAGTGGTTTGGCCCCGGGACTAGGGACCTACAATGAGCAGTTCTTC
CDR3aa: CASGLAPGLGTYNEQFF

abundance: once
d_gene: .
j_gene: TRBJ2-6
v_gene: TRBV11-3
CDR3nt: TGTGCCAGCAGCCTCTCACAGAGCTCTGGGGCCAACGTCCTGACTTTC
CDR3aa: CASSLSQSSGANVLTF

abundance: once
d_gene: .
j_gene: TRBJ2-5
v_gene: TRBV9
CDR3nt: TGTGCCAGCAGCGTTGGGGGGGGCCAGACCCAGTACTTC
CDR3aa: CASSVGGGQTQYF

abundance: .
d_gene: .
j_gene: TRBJ2-2
v_gene: TRBV6-5
CDR3nt: TGTGCCAGTTCTCGGTCCGTTAACGGGGAGCTGTTTTTT
CDR3aa: CASSRSVNGELFF

abundance: .
d_gene: .
j_gene: TRBJ1-2
v_gene: TRBV27
CDR3nt: TGTGCCAGCAGTCGATTCGGGTCAGGGGCTGCTGAAGGCTACACCTTC
CDR3aa: CASSRFGSGAAEGYTF

abundance: .
d_gene: TRBD2
j_gene: TRBJ2-1
v_gene: TRBV7-3
CDR3nt: TGTGCCAGCAGCTTAACGGTCGCGGGAGCTCGGAATGAGCAGTTCTTC
CDR3aa: CASSLTVAGARNEQFF

abundance: .
d_gene: .
j_gene: TRBJ1-1
v_gene: TRBV4-2
CDR3nt: TGTGCCAGCAGCCAACCCCGGGTAGAGGGCACTGAAGCTTTCTTT
CDR3aa: CASSQPRVEGTEAFF